The 25 T cell receptor beta chains below all came from one sample that was sequenced in a study of regulatory T cells in long-lasting Graves disease. HTBI primers from iRepertoire and Arm-PCR of CDR3 regions yielded the TCR beta libraries. MiXCR, run by TCRdb on the multiplex PCR reads, gives a single entry per CDR3 protein. The repertoire holds about 660,000 distinct CDR3 sequences, with about 32% as singletons. Time point of the sample: persistent/refractory GD, antithyroid drugs over 5 years with positive TRAb. PBMC RNA was the source of the TCR library. Sample: peripheral blood mononuclear cells (PBMCs), taken when the disease was refractory, from a patient treated with antithyroid drugs. The receptor source for this set is a female donor with Graves disease.

The chain couples TRBV5-1 to TRBJ2-5; weak D call: TRBD2 (6 bases). Germline V gene lookup returns CDR1 SGHRS and CDR2 YFSETQ. The germline V and J ends were trimmed by 3 bases and 5 bases, with 20 bases remaining between them. CDR3 length equals 16 residues. The CDR3 loop is CASSSPRLDWVETQYF. Here the CDR3 DNA reads TGCGCCAGCAGCTCGCCCCGACTAGATTGGGTGGAGACCCAGTACTTC.

This clonotype was observed at least ten times. The chain has TRBV12-3 or TRBV12-4 and TRBJ1-5; TRBD1 might be the D (5 bases). The CDR3 totals 15 residues. Deletions cut 5 bases from V and 3 bases from J, with 14 bases between. CDR3 amino acids: CASSLRDGVNQPQHF. The CDR3 region has the DNA TGTGCCAGCAGTCTCCGGGACGGCGTCAATCAGCCCCAGCATTTT.

This clonotype has a handful of counts. A junction boundary mismatches the germline segment, possibly from a read error. This chain uses TRBV2 with TRBJ2-2; 13 bases align to TRBD2. This CDR3 is built from 15 residues. Germline CDR1 SNHLY, CDR2 FYNNEI. DNA for the CDR3: TGTGTCAGCAGGACTAGCGGGAGAGGGACCGGGGAGCTGTTTTTT. Its protein product is CVSRTSGRGTGELFF.

This clonotype occurred a few times. This sequence joins TRBV20-1 and TRBJ1-2; no clear D gene. With 0 bases removed from V and 8 bases from J, the gap between germline ends came to 7 bases. Germline CDR1 is DFQATT and CDR2 is SNEGSKA (reference sequence). CDR3 length: 11 amino acids. The CDR3 nucleotides read TGCAGTGCTAGAGACCAGTTGGGCTACACCTTC. Its translation is CSARDQLGYTF.

This clonotype was seen ten or more times. The DNA of the CDR3 is TGTGCCAGCAGTGAAGAACTAGCGGGAGGATACGAGCAGTACTTC. Amino acids: CASSEELAGGYEQYF. This chain uses TRBV2 with TRBJ2-7; 12 nucleotides line up with TRBD2. This CDR3 has 15 amino acids. CDR1 is SNHLY, CDR2 FYNNEI, per germline. With 1 base clipped from V and 4 bases from J, the junction kept 2 bases outside the gene matches.

This clonotype was seen a single time. This chain uses TRBV10-1 with TRBJ2-7; TRBD1 or TRBD2 may be the D gene (5 bases each). Germline V gene data show CDR1 as WNHNN and CDR2 as SYGVQD (reference sequence). Trimming removed 5 bases from V and 2 bases from J, with 19 bases in between. The CDR3 length is 16 residues. CDR3 coding DNA: TGCGCCAGCAGTCTAGACACCGGGACGGTACCCTACGAGCAGTACTTC. It translates to CASSLDTGTVPYEQYF.

This clonotype was picked up a small number of times. The CDR3 here is CASRRGQGASYGYTF. CDR3 nucleotide sequence: TGTGCCAGCAGAAGGGGACAGGGCGCCTCTTATGGCTACACCTTC. The chain recombines TRBV5-6 with TRBJ1-2; 9 nucleotides align to TRBD1. The germline V gene has CDR1 SGHDT and CDR2 YYEEEE. The CDR3 loop spans 15 amino acids. The J segment lost 5 bases and the V segment lost 5 bases, leaving 10 bases of the junction unmatched.

This clonotype was observed a few times. V is TRBV11-2 and J is TRBJ2-5; D gene uncertain. In germline, CDR1 is SGHAT, CDR2 FQNNGV. Trimming removed 1 base from V and 0 bases from J, with 15 bases in between. The CDR3 runs 17 residues. CDR3 region: CASSLGTIGLYQETQYF. CDR3 sequence (DNA): TGTGCCAGCAGCTTAGGAACCATAGGGTTGTACCAAGAGACCCAGTACTTC.

This clonotype has a count of ten or more. This rearrangement joins TRBV29-1 to TRBJ2-7, with 11 positions matching TRBD2. Trimming at V came to 1 base and at J to 5 bases, leaving 4 bases not matched to a gene. The CDR3 runs to 14 residues. The germline gives CDR1 SQVTM, CDR2 ANQGSEA. The CDR3 bases are TGCAGCGTTGAAGGCTCTAGCGGGAGGAACGAGCAGTACTTC. Translating it yields CSVEGSSGRNEQYF.

The gene calls are TRBV6-1 and TRBJ1-5; D is ambiguous. Trimming took 3 bases from V and 4 from J, leaving 10 bases between them. The length of the CDR3 is 14 residues. CDR1 is MNHNS, CDR2 SASEGT, per germline. The CDR3 coding sequence is TGTGCCAGCAGTGACAGTCCGGGTAATCAGCCCCAGCATTTT. It is translated as CASSDSPGNQPQHF.

This clonotype was recorded at least ten times. CDR3 sequence: CASSATGPIRGYTF. CDR3 in DNA: TGTGCCAGCAGTGCGACAGGGCCTATCCGTGGCTACACCTTC. The chain uses TRBV28 and TRBJ1-2; 7 bases are a match to TRBD1. Germline V gene lookup returns CDR1 MDHEN and CDR2 SYDVKM. The CDR3 spans 14 residues. Trimming at V came to 5 bases and at J to 7 bases, leaving 10 bases not matched to a gene.

The V call is TRBV29-1, the J call TRBJ2-4, with 8 bases matching TRBD2. Germline lookup yields CDR1 SQVTM and CDR2 ANQGSEA. CDR3 length: 13 amino acids. J was trimmed by 8 bases and V by 4 bases; bases with no gene match: 7. This chain's CDR3 is CSVAGGPPHIQYF. The CDR3 DNA reads as TGCAGCGTTGCGGGGGGGCCGCCCCACATTCAGTACTTC.

This clonotype has a handful of counts. V usage is TRBV2 and J usage is TRBJ2-4; TRBD1 matches at 7 bases. CDR1 SNHLY and CDR2 FYNNEI come from the germline V gene. V was pared by 5 bases and J by 5 bases, with 3 bases of the junction left unmatched. The CDR3 is made up of 13 amino acids. The CDR3 loop reads CASSPGTENIQYF. The CDR3 coding sequence is TGTGCCAGCAGTCCCGGGACAGAAAACATTCAGTACTTC. Drawing the rest from reference TRBV2 and TRBJ2-4, the complete variable domain is EPEVTQTPSHQVTQMGQEVILRCVPISNHLYFYWYRQILGQKVEFLVSFYNNEISEKSEIFDDQFSVERPDGSNFTLKIRSTKLEDSAMYFCASSPGTENIQYFGAGTRLSVL.

The sample holds a few counts of this clonotype. The chain has TRBV25-1 and TRBJ1-2; the D is unclear. In germline, CDR1 is MGHDK, CDR2 SYGVNS. The V end lost 1 base, the J end lost 7 bases, and 7 bases lay between the germline ends. This CDR3 is 12 amino acids long. Written as DNA, the CDR3 is TGTGCCAGCAGTGAATGGCAGAGTGGCTACACCTTC. Translation gives CASSEWQSGYTF.

There are many counts of this clonotype. The V gene is TRBV28, the J gene TRBJ2-7, with D possibly called TRBD1 or TRBD2 (6 bases each). CDR1 MDHEN and CDR2 SYDVKM come from the germline V gene. Trimming took off 7 bases at V and 2 bases at J, with 15 bases between the two ends. The CDR3 has 14 residues. The CDR3 region is CASIGGGGPYEQYF. As DNA, the CDR3 is TGTGCCAGCATCGGAGGAGGGGGTCCCTACGAGCAGTACTTC.

This clonotype was seen repeatedly, ten times or more. For the CDR3, the DNA is TGCAGTGCTAGAACGGATTATGGCTACACCTTC. This translates into CSARTDYGYTF. V is TRBV20-1 and J is TRBJ1-2, with D uncertain. The CDR3 extends over 11 amino acids. The germline V gene has CDR1 DFQATT and CDR2 SNEGSKA (reference sequence). Trimming removed 2 bases at V and 5 bases at J, with 6 bases between.

This clonotype was seen a handful of times. This chain links TRBV6-2 or TRBV6-3 with TRBJ2-5, with 8 bases identical to TRBD1. Germline V lookup: CDR1 MNHEY, CDR2 SVGEGT. Trimming removed 6 bases from V and 5 bases from J; junction bases left unmatched: 8. The CDR3 runs 14 residues. The CDR3 here is CASRNRGWRETQYF. CDR3 DNA sequence: TGTGCCAGCAGAAACAGGGGGTGGCGGGAGACCCAGTACTTC.

The table lists this clonotype with a few counts. V is TRBV5-1 and J is TRBJ2-7, with TRBD2 matching over 13 bases. Germline CDR1 SGHRS, CDR2 YFSETQ. CDR3 length: 14 amino acids. V trimming: 4 bases; J trimming: 5 bases; junction bases outside the gene matches: 3. CDR3: CASSGGLAGNEQYF. CDR3 nucleotides: TGCGCCAGCAGCGGGGGACTAGCGGGAAACGAGCAGTACTTC.

Only a few counts were recorded for this clonotype. The chain couples TRBV6-1 to TRBJ2-5; weak D call: TRBD2 (6 bases). The CDR3 sequence is 15 residues long. The germline V gene encodes CDR1 MNHNS and CDR2 SASEGT. V was shortened by 5 bases and J by 1 base, with 14 bases between the two germline ends. This CDR3 is CASSRVEGIQETQYF. The CDR3 bases are TGTGCCAGCAGTCGAGTGGAGGGGATCCAAGAGACCCAGTACTTC.

The J gene is TRBJ2-2, the V gene TRBV5-4; D is perhaps TRBD2 (6 bases). This CDR3 is built from 15 residues. V lost 5 bases, J lost 0 bases, and 11 bases lay in between. Germline values: CDR1 SGHNT, CDR2 YYREEE (reference sequence). The CDR3 is CASSQTRTNTGELFF. The CDR3 DNA sequence: TGTGCCAGCAGTCAGACTAGGACGAACACCGGGGAGCTGTTTTTT.

This clonotype was counted only a few times. The V and J genes are TRBV20-1 and TRBJ2-5; unclear D gene. This CDR3 spans 10 amino acids. Germline CDR1 DFQATT, CDR2 SNEGSKA (reference sequence). V shed 8 bases and J shed 5 bases, with 9 bases lying between them. The DNA for the CDR3 is TGCAGTTGCCATCACGAGACCCAGTACTTC. It yields the protein CSCHHETQYF.

In its sample, this clonotype was seen many times. The rearrangement links TRBV6-1 to TRBJ1-6; D uncertain. This CDR3 has 14 residues. Trimming took 7 bases from V and 4 from J, leaving 11 bases between them. Germline V lookup: CDR1 MNHNS, CDR2 SASEGT. Here the CDR3 DNA reads TGTGCCAGCAAGACCGCGGGATATAATTCACCCCTCCACTTT. It encodes CASKTAGYNSPLHF.

On this clonotype: This may come from a read error, since a much larger clone is one base off. The chain carries TRBV2 and TRBJ2-7, with D possibly matching TRBD2 (6 bases). Germline loops: CDR1 SNHLY, CDR2 FYNNEI. This CDR3 has 13 residues. Trimming took 7 bases from V and 2 from J, leaving 12 bases between them. The CDR3: CASTGPGAYEQYF. The CDR3 bases are TGTGCCAGCACAGGACCGGGGGCCTACGAGCAGTACTTC.

The CDR3 DNA reads as TGCAGCGTTGAAGGTTTACTACAGGGGGCAATAGGCTACACCTTC. Residues: CSVEGLLQGAIGYTF. The chain carries TRBV29-1 and TRBJ1-2; TRBD1 matches 9 bases. The CDR3 loop spans 15 amino acids. Trimming removed 1 base from V and 8 bases from J; junction bases left unmatched: 11. In germline, CDR1 is SQVTM, CDR2 ANQGSEA.

V gene TRBV28 combines with J gene TRBJ1-2; tentatively, D is TRBD1 (5 bases). The V gene lost 3 bases and the J gene lost 2 bases, with 7 bases spanning the gap. Germline CDR1 MDHEN, CDR2 SYDVKM. The CDR3 is made up of 13 amino acids. CDR3 amino acids: CASSFPGNYGYTF. CDR3 DNA: TGTGCCAGCAGTTTCCCAGGGAACTATGGCTACACCTTC.